A single sample gave rise to the 24 T cell receptor beta chains below, sequenced in a study of OX40 agonist ivuxolimab in advanced cancers. The repertoire was sequenced with immunoSEQ multiplex PCR; TCRdb's copy has only in-frame clones and lacks some. The sample shows tens of thousands of clones, roughly 90% of them seen only once. This specimen was CD4+ or CD8+ T cells sorted from blood, taken in a trial of the OX40 agonist ivuxolimab. These receptor sequences come from an adult with an advanced solid tumor such as melanoma, head and neck, liver or kidney cancer.

The chain is built from TRBV2 and TRBJ2-7, with 9 positions matching TRBD2. Trimming took 2 bases from V and 2 from J; bases not matched to a gene: 4. The V gene's germline CDR1 is SNHLY and CDR2 FYNNEI. The CDR3 is 15 amino acids. The CDR3 DNA sequence: TGTGCCAGCAGTGAACGTGCTAGCGGGACCTACGAGCAGTACTTC. It codes for CASSERASGTYEQYF.

V is TRBV10-3 and J is TRBJ2-5; the D gene is possibly TRBD2 (6 bases). Trimming left V 4 bases short and J 1 base short, with 19 bases between. The germline CDR1 and CDR2 sequences are ENHRY and SYGVKD. This CDR3 comprises 17 residues. The CDR3 region is CAISATWGGDTQETQYF. In nucleotides, the CDR3 is TGTGCCATCAGTGCCACCTGGGGCGGGGATACCCAAGAGACCCAGTACTTC.

The chain employs TRBV7-8 and TRBJ1-4; no firm D call. The germline V and J ends were trimmed by 1 base and 6 bases, with 12 bases remaining between them. The CDR3 loop spans 15 amino acids. CDR1 is SGHVS and CDR2 is FQNEAQ in the germline V gene. CDR3 residues: CASSLGKGGDEKLFF. In DNA form, the CDR3 reads TGTGCCAGCAGCTTAGGCAAGGGTGGGGATGAAAAACTGTTTTTT.

This clone was recorded only once. The chain couples TRBV5-5 to TRBJ1-2; tentative D call: TRBD1 (6 bases). CDR1 and CDR2 from the germline V gene are SGHKS and YYEKEE (reference sequence). Between the trimmed V and J ends, which lost 4 bases and 7 bases, there was a span of 17 bases. The CDR3 totals 14 residues. The CDR3 reads CASSPDTGFGGYTF. In DNA, the CDR3 is TGTGCCAGCAGCCCCGACACAGGGTTTGGTGGCTACACCTTC.

The V and J genes are TRBV5-5 and TRBJ2-2, with 13 bases matching TRBD2. CDR1 and CDR2 (germline): SGHKS, YYEKEE (reference sequence). Trimming cost V 0 bases and J 7 bases; bases outside gene matches: 3. The CDR3 has 16 residues. The CDR3 DNA reads TGTGCCAGCAGCTTGGTACTAGCGGGAGGGAACGGGGAGCTGTTTTTT. This codes for CASSLVLAGGNGELFF. Full variable domain (outside the CDR3, taken from reference TRBV5-5 and TRBJ2-2): DAGVTQSPTHLIKTRGQQVTLRCSPISGHKSVSWYQQVLGQGPQFIFQYYEKEERGRGNFPDRFSARQFPNYSSELNVNALLLGDSALYLCASSLVLAGGNGELFFGEGSRLTVL.

J is TRBJ2-5 and V is TRBV5-1, with 12 nucleotides matching TRBD1. Trimming removed 4 bases from V and 4 bases from J; junction bases left unmatched: 5. In germline, CDR1 is SGHRS, CDR2 YFSETQ. The CDR3 runs 15 residues. Here the CDR3 reads CASSPRDRGRETQYF. The CDR3 DNA is TGCGCCAGCAGCCCCCGGGACAGGGGGCGAGAGACCCAGTACTTC.

The chain uses TRBV29-1 and TRBJ2-1; D may be TRBD2 (5 bases). This CDR3 spans 12 amino acids. Deletions cut 3 bases from V and 7 bases from J, with 10 bases between. Germline V lookup: CDR1 SQVTM, CDR2 ANQGSEA. The CDR3 DNA reads as TGCAGCGTTGATAGACGGAGGAATGAGCAGTTCTTC. Translation: CSVDRRRNEQFF.

V is TRBV7-8 and J is TRBJ2-3, with TRBD1 as a possible D gene (5 bases). This CDR3 spans 13 amino acids. Between the trimmed V and J ends, which lost 7 bases and 1 base, there was a span of 9 bases. Germline lookup yields CDR1 SGHVS and CDR2 FQNEAQ. The chain's CDR3 is CASTPTGTDTQYF. In DNA form, the CDR3 reads TGTGCCAGCACCCCGACAGGCACAGATACGCAGTATTTT.

V usage is TRBV15 and J usage is TRBJ1-4, with a tentative D call TRBD1 (5 bases). The V gene lost 1 base and the J gene lost 4 bases, with 10 bases spanning the gap. Germline V CDR1 and CDR2: LNHNV, YYDKDF (reference sequence). This CDR3 region has 15 residues. CDR3 coding DNA: TGTGCCACCAGCAGAGGCGGGGGTTTTAATGAAAAACTGTTTTTT. This translates into CATSRGGGFNEKLFF.

V and J are TRBV19 and TRBJ1-4; TRBD1 agrees at 7 bases. CDR1 is LNHDA and CDR2 is SQIVND in the germline V gene (reference sequence). The CDR3 is made up of 18 amino acids. V trimming: 5 bases; J trimming: 0 bases; junction bases outside the gene matches: 12. Written as DNA, the CDR3 is TGTGCCAGTAGTCCATTTCCGGGACAGTACGCAACTAATGAAAAACTGTTTTTT. Its translation is CASSPFPGQYATNEKLFF.

The V gene is TRBV18, the J gene TRBJ1-5; 8 bases match TRBD1. CDR3 length: 16 amino acids. V trimming: 3 bases; J trimming: 3 bases; junction bases outside the gene matches: 7. Germline V gene sequence: CDR1 KGHSH, CDR2 LQKENI. This chain's CDR3 is CASSPSDRGLNQPQHF. The CDR3, as DNA: TGTGCCAGCTCACCTTCCGACAGGGGACTCAATCAGCCCCAGCATTTT.

The chain is built from TRBV7-3 and TRBJ1-6; tentative D call: TRBD1 (5 bases). Trimming took off 5 bases at V and 2 bases at J, with 7 bases between the two ends. Germline CDR1 and CDR2: SGHTA and FQGTGA. CDR3 length: 14 residues. The CDR3 nucleotides are TGTGCCAGCAGCCCAGGGCCCTATAATTCACCCCTCCACTTT. Protein: CASSPGPYNSPLHF. Complete variable domain (other parts from reference TRBV7-3 and TRBJ1-6): GAGVSQTPSNKVTEKGKYVELRCDPISGHTALYWYRQSLGQGPEFLIYFQGTGAADDSGLPNDRFFAVRPEGSVSTLKIQRTERGDSAVYLCASSPGPYNSPLHFGNGTRLTVT.

The V gene is TRBV7-9, the J gene TRBJ1-2, with 7 bases aligning to TRBD1. V shed 2 bases, J shed 3 bases, and the junction held 12 bases outside the gene matches. CDR3 size: 17 residues. CDR1 is SEHNR and CDR2 is FQNEAQ in the germline V gene (reference sequence). The CDR3 bases are TGTGCCAGCAGCTTACATCGAGGGGGCAGACGGGACTATGGCTACACCTTC. It yields the protein CASSLHRGGRRDYGYTF.

This chain joins TRBV5-8 and TRBJ2-5; D might be TRBD1 (5 bases). Germline-derived CDR1 and CDR2 are SGHTS and YDEGEE. V dropped 3 bases and J dropped 5 bases, with 17 bases sitting between them. There are 15 residues in the CDR3. The CDR3 loop is CASSSKSAGQETQYF. DNA for the CDR3: TGTGCCAGCAGCTCCAAGTCGGCAGGGCAGGAGACCCAGTACTTC.

This chain links TRBV2 with TRBJ2-7; TRBD1 agrees at 9 bases. This CDR3 is built from 14 residues. Germline CDR1 SNHLY, CDR2 FYNNEI. V lost 1 base to trimming and J lost 3 bases; unmatched junction nucleotides: 1. The CDR3 DNA is TGTGCCAGCAGTGAAGAGACAGGGGGCTACGAGCAGTACTTC. It is translated as CASSEETGGYEQYF.

This clone was picked up one time. The chain uses TRBV18 and TRBJ2-7; 7 nucleotides align to TRBD1. CDR1 and CDR2 (germline): KGHSH, LQKENI. The CDR3 is made up of 15 amino acids. J lost 2 bases, V lost 5 bases, and 9 bases had no gene match. The CDR3: CASSALGGQTYEQYF. CDR3 sequence (DNA): TGTGCCAGCTCAGCACTAGGGGGACAGACCTACGAGCAGTACTTC.

V is TRBV19 and J is TRBJ1-5; 7 nucleotides align to TRBD1. Germline CDR1 and CDR2: LNHDA and SQIVND (reference sequence). Trimming cost V 7 bases and J 2 bases; bases outside gene matches: 11. The CDR3 length is 16 residues. The CDR3 loop reads CASTPGGGNGNQPQHF. The CDR3 DNA sequence: TGTGCCAGTACCCCAGGGGGGGGGAACGGCAATCAGCCCCAGCATTTT.

The chain links TRBV19 to TRBJ1-1; D not resolved. CDR3 length: 13 residues. Between the trimmed V and J ends, which lost 3 bases and 1 base, there was a span of 6 bases. Germline assignment: CDR1 LNHDA and CDR2 SQIVND (reference sequence). CDR3 in amino acids: CASSMVENTEAFF. CDR3 bases: TGTGCCAGTAGTATGGTTGAGAACACTGAAGCTTTCTTT.

This clone was detected once. The chain employs TRBV28 and TRBJ2-5; 10 nucleotides align to TRBD2. The CDR3 is 14 residues long. V was pared by 6 bases and J by 1 base, with 2 bases of the junction left unmatched. Looked up from germline, CDR1 is MDHEN and CDR2 is SYDVKM. Written as DNA, the CDR3 is TGTGCCAGCAGGGCTAGCGGGGGCCAAGAGACCCAGTACTTC. It is translated as CASRASGGQETQYF. Using reference TRBV28 and TRBJ2-5 for the parts outside the CDR3, the full variable domain is DVKVTQSSRYLVKRTGEKVFLECVQDMDHENMFWYRQDPGLGLRLIYFSYDVKMKEKGDIPEGYSVSREKKERFSLILESASTNQTSMYLCASRASGGQETQYFGPGTRLLVL.

The V and J genes are TRBV7-6 and TRBJ1-6; D gene ambiguous. The CDR3 sequence is 16 residues long. Germline CDR1 and CDR2: SGHVS and FNYEAQ. The V end was cut by 8 bases, the J end by 5 bases, with 19 bases between. The CDR3 sequence is CASGPLRGEDNSPLHF. CDR3 bases: TGTGCCAGCGGACCCCTTCGAGGAGAAGATAATTCACCCCTCCACTTT.

This clone is a singleton in its sample. The rearrangement joins TRBV2 to TRBJ1-5; 7 bases match TRBD1. This CDR3 is 14 amino acids long. Losses at the gene ends were 7 bases for V and 3 bases for J; bases not matched to a gene: 6. CDR1 and CDR2 from the germline V gene are SNHLY and FYNNEI. Here the CDR3 DNA reads TGTGCCAGCACCCAAGGGACAGCCAATCAGCCCCAGCATTTT. Translating gives CASTQGTANQPQHF.

This chain connects TRBV7-9 to TRBJ2-2; the D gene could be TRBD1 or TRBD2 (5 bases each). Looked up from germline, CDR1 is SEHNR and CDR2 is FQNEAQ (reference sequence). CDR3 length equals 14 residues. Trimming left V 3 bases short and J 8 bases short, with 13 bases between. CDR3 amino acids: CASSFRDPSGELFF. The CDR3 DNA is TGTGCCAGCAGCTTCCGGGACCCTTCTGGGGAGCTGTTTTTT.

The rearrangement joins TRBV7-3 to TRBJ2-2; D gene unclear. Germline V CDR1 and CDR2: SGHTA, FQGTGA. Trimming shortened V by 5 bases and J by 2 bases, and 3 bases separated the two germline ends. This CDR3 contains 12 residues. The CDR3: CASSLNTGELFF. The CDR3 DNA reads as TGTGCCAGCAGCCTTAACACCGGGGAGCTGTTTTTT.

The chain uses TRBV10-2 and TRBJ2-7; D may be TRBD1 (6 bases). V shed 3 bases and J shed 5 bases, with 20 bases lying between them. This CDR3 is 16 amino acids long. Germline CDR1 WSHSY, CDR2 SAAADI. CDR3 amino acids: CASSDPDDRPWDEQYF. CDR3 coding DNA: TGCGCCAGCAGTGACCCCGATGACAGGCCCTGGGACGAGCAGTACTTC.